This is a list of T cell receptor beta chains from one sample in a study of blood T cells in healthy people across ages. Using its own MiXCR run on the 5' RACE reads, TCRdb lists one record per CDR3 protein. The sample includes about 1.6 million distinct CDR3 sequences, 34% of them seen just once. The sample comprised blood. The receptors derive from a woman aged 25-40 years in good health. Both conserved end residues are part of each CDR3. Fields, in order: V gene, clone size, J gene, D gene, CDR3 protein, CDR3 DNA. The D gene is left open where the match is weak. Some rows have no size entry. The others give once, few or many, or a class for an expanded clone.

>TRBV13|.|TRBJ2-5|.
CASSLGHMQTQYF
TGTGCCAGCAGCTTAGGGCACATGCAGACCCAGTACTTC
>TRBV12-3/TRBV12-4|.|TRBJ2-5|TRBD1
CASSLITAGGIETQYF
TGTGCCAGCAGTTTAATCACGGCAGGGGGTATAGAGACCCAGTACTTC
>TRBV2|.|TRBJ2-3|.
CASSEWQGRWGTDTQYF
TGTGCCAGCAGTGAATGGCAGGGAAGATGGGGCACAGATACGCAGTATTTT
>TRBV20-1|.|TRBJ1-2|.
CSARPLRGGVDYGYTF
TGCAGTGCTAGACCCCTTAGGGGGGGCGTCGACTATGGCTACACCTTC
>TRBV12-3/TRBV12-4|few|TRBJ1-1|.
CASSLLGGGEAFF
TGTGCCAGCAGTTTATTGGGGGGGGGTGAAGCTTTCTTT
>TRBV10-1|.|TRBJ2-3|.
CASSESPGEDTQYF
TGCGCCAGCAGTGAGTCGCCGGGGGAGGATACGCAGTATTTT
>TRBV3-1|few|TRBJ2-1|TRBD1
CASNQAGTGHNEQFF
TGTGCCAGCAACCAAGCCGGGACAGGGCACAATGAGCAGTTCTTC
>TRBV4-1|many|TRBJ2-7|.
CATCYRDSLSYEQYF
TGCGCCACGTGCTACCGGGACTCACTCTCCTACGAGCAGTACTTC
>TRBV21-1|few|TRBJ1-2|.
CASSKYVDETGGPNYGYTF
TGTGCCAGCAGCAAGTACGTCGATGAGACAGGGGGCCCAAACTATGGCTACACCTTC
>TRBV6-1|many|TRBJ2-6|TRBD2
CASSTGGSGANVLTF
TGTGCCAGCTCGACGGGAGGGTCTGGGGCCAACGTCCTGACTTTC
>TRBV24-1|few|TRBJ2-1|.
CATSDLNKPYNEQFF
TGTGCCACCAGTGATTTGAACAAACCCTACAATGAGCAGTTCTTC
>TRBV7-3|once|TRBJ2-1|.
CASSLRQGNSYNEQFF
TGTGCCAGCAGCTTAAGGCAGGGGAACTCCTACAATGAGCAGTTCTTC
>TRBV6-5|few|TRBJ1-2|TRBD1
CASSNRDRVFGYTF
TGTGCCAGCAGTAACCGGGACAGGGTATTCGGCTACACCTTC
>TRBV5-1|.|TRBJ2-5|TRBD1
CASSLYGTGGYETQYF
TGCGCCAGCAGCTTATATGGGACAGGGGGTTACGAGACCCAGTACTTC
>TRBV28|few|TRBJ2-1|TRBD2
CASLSSGSQFF
TGTGCCAGCCTCTCTAGCGGGAGTCAGTTCTTC
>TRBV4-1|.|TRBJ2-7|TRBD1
CASSLGWTGVDEQYF
TGCGCCAGCAGCCTAGGCTGGACAGGGGTCGACGAGCAGTACTTC
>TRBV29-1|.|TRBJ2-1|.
CSVEDVVYPKPYNEQFF
TGCAGCGTTGAAGATGTGGTCTACCCTAAGCCCTACAATGAGCAGTTCTTC
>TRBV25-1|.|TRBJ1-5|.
CASSDGRNQPQHF
TGTGCCAGCAGTGATGGCAGAAATCAGCCCCAGCATTTT
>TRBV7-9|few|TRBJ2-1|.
CASRASRAISSYNEQFF
TGTGCCAGCAGAGCGAGTCGGGCGATAAGCTCCTACAATGAGCAGTTCTTC
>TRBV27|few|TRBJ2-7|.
CASSIGRGPYEQYF
TGTGCCAGCAGTATAGGACGGGGGCCCTACGAGCAGTACTTC